Listed here is a single T cell receptor (beta chain). This clonotype was seen only once. Its antigen specificity is not known. The input lacks base qualities; no much larger clone sits a single base away. Just one read gives weak support. These data belong to a study of vaccination and CD4 T cells after COVID-19 (dated by TCRdb to 2021 to 2024). Notes on the research overall: SARS-CoV-2 positivity had been established in the convalescent patients by nasal swab PCR, and mild disease was recorded in several of these patients and severe disease in one. Post-vaccine blood samples were obtained a median of around 74 days after the second vaccine dose, with a range of 14 to 241 days. The cultures were stimulated with overlapping spike peptide pools from SARS-CoV-2 and from the common cold coronaviruses HCoV-NL63, HCoV-OC43 and HCoV-229E. Control cultures received a CEFX viral epitope pool as the positive control, an HIV-1 Nef peptide pool as the negative control, or no peptide. Post-COVID blood samples were collected from convalescent patients a median of about 92 days after diagnosis, with a range of roughly 30 to 170 days. In roughly eleven COVID-19 convalescent patients and a few infection-naive healthy vaccine recipients, the spike-specific CD4+ TCR repertoire before mRNA vaccination was compared with the repertoire after mRNA vaccination. Two doses of either the Pfizer-BioNTech BNT162b2 vaccine (n=8) or the Moderna mRNA-1273 vaccine (n=2) were administered to participants. Six males and four females were included in the convalescent cohort, with two Hispanic individuals, seven Caucasians, two Asians and one multiracial person represented.

What this sample's treatment or condition label stands for: roughly 10-day PBMC culture with coronavirus spike peptide pools or control peptides (ViraFEST assay). To expand antigen-specific T cells with peptide pools and then pick out the expanded clonotypes through TCR sequencing, the study relied on the ViraFEST assay. The convalescent patients' positive SARS-CoV-2 PCR tests were from March to December 2020, which was before the Alpha, Beta and Delta variants emerged in the United States. PBMCs were cultured at two million per well in IMDM supplemented with roughly 5% human AB serum and 9 to 10 IU/ml IL-2, with approximately 10 ug/ml peptide pools added. On days 3 and 7, half of the culture medium was replaced with fresh IL-2-containing medium. Once the cells had been in culture for around nine days, the EasySep CD4+ T cell isolation kit was used to isolate CD4+ T cells by negative selection. Ficoll-Paque Plus gradient centrifugation was used to isolate PBMCs from whole blood, and the isolated PBMCs were then either used fresh or cryopreserved at -140C. Each culture condition was generally run in triplicate wells.

Based on the germline V gene, the CDR1 and CDR2 sequences are SQVTM and ANQGSEA. The junction shows trimming of 6 bases on V and 4 bases on J, plus 12 bases between the germline ends. Taken from cysteine to phenylalanine, the CDR3 has 12 residues. Just the 36-base CDR3 DNA is kept, in frame starting at base 1. The paper's findings and limits, for the study overall: The median number of SARS-CoV-2-reactive clonotypes rose from about 19 after infection to a few dozen after vaccination, but the change was not significant. Nearly all vaccine-specific clones in convalescent patients (304 of 307) were mono-reactive for SARS-CoV-2 spike rather than cross-reactive with common cold coronaviruses. Relatively few convalescent patients were included in the study, and early timepoints after natural infection were not analyzed. In convalescent patients, a median approximately 90% of post-vaccine SARS-CoV-2-reactive clones were detected only after vaccination, suggesting vaccine-specific priming.

Library preparation was by PCR. DNA from cultured CD4+ T cells underwent TCR sequencing with the Oncomine TCR Beta short-read assay at the Johns Hopkins FTIC core. The QIAamp micro DNA kit was used to extract genomic DNA from the cultured CD4+ T cells. The Oncomine TCR Beta libraries from cultured CD4+ T cells were pooled using unique dual indexes and then sequenced on an Illumina iSeq 100. The study's processing was this. Non-productive sequences were removed, and CDR3s that did not start with C, did not end with F or W, or were shorter than 7 amino acids were discarded. The MANAFEST web application identified antigen-specific clonotypes by comparing peptide-stimulated wells against reference wells and other culture wells. Positive clones required FDR below 0.05, an odds ratio above 5, and productive frequency above 0.1% in at least two of three replicate wells. A clonotype counted as cross-reactive if it showed significant expansion both in the SARS-CoV-2 spike wells and in at least one common cold coronavirus spike condition. CDR3 homology was assessed with Levenshtein distances (stringdist) and unrooted phylogenetic trees (ape) in R version 3.6.1. TCRdb itself trimmed the public reads at Q25 with fastp, ran MiXCR and retained productive beta chains. When rows share a CDR3 protein, they turn into one entry using the most common DNA and genes. Here the V and J calls rest on TCRdb's processing, not on the authors' analysis. The sample contains 9,000 to 15,000 distinct CDR3 sequences, 60% to 85% of them found a single time. The biggest ten clones account for 26% of the sample.

This TCR derives from a human donor who had recovered from COVID-19. The rearrangement combines TRBV29-1 with TRBJ1-1, with TRBD1 perhaps the D gene, on 6 matching bases. Sequencing was done on a sample of CD4+ T cells from blood, cultured in vitro. For the CDR3, the sequence is CSVQGSGTEAFF. The base sequence is TGCAGCGTGCAGGGGTCAGGCACTGAAGCTTTCTTT. Where the CDR3 stops, the reference TRBV29-1 and TRBJ1-1 genes take over; the full variable domain is SAVISQKPSRDICQRGTSLTIQCQVDSQVTMMFWYRQQPGQSLTLIATANQGSEATYESGFVIDKFPISRPNLTFSTLTVSNMSPEDSSIYLCSVQGSGTEAFFGQGTRLTVV.